The next 8 T cell receptor beta chains were all read from a single sample in a study of blood T cell repertoires in COVID-19. The protocol was immunoSEQ multiplex PCR, while the TCRdb copy is restricted to in-frame clones and leaves out a portion. Here the sample spans 250,000 to 300,000 clones, more than 80% being singletons. Sample: peripheral blood. These receptors were taken from a woman between 40 and 50 years old with acute or convalescent COVID-19.

This chain connects TRBV14 to TRBJ2-1; TRBD2 matches at 9 bases. Trimming at V came to 0 bases and at J to 7 bases, leaving 10 bases not matched to a gene. Germline values: CDR1 SGHDN, CDR2 FVKESK. The CDR3 extends over 17 amino acids. Here the CDR3 reads CASSQEMGGGALNEQFF. The CDR3 nucleotides read TGTGCCAGCAGCCAAGAGATGGGCGGGGGGGCCTTGAATGAGCAGTTCTTC.

This rearrangement joins TRBV7-9 to TRBJ1-3; D perhaps matches TRBD1 (6 bases). The CDR3 length is 15 residues. V lost 5 bases and J lost 2, with 13 bases in between. CDR1 and CDR2 (germline): SEHNR, FQNEAQ (reference sequence). This CDR3 is CASSLGEGAGNTIYF. The CDR3 coding sequence is TGTGCCAGCAGCCTTGGGGAGGGGGCTGGAAACACCATATATTTT. The full variable domain, rest sourced from reference TRBV7-9 and TRBJ1-3, is DTGVSQNPRHKITKRGQNVTFRCDPISEHNRLYWYRQTLGQGPEFLTYFQNEAQLEKSRLLSDRFSAERPKGSFSTLEIQRTEQGDSAMYLCASSLGEGAGNTIYFGEGSWLTVV.

DNA for the CDR3: TGTGCCAGCACCACAGAAGAGACCCAGTACTTC. Amino acids: CASTTEETQYF. J is TRBJ2-5 and V is TRBV2; no firm D call. The CDR3 runs 11 residues. Germline CDR1 SNHLY, CDR2 FYNNEI. The V end lost 7 bases, the J end lost 3 bases, and 6 bases lay between the germline ends.

The CDR3 coding sequence is TGCGCCAGCAGCTTGATCCCGGGACAGTTAGTGGGGGAAGATGGCTACACCTTC. Amino acids: CASSLIPGQLVGEDGYTF. The rearrangement joins TRBV5-1 to TRBJ1-2; TRBD1 aligns across 7 bases. Losses at the gene ends were 1 base for V and 6 bases for J; bases not matched to a gene: 18. CDR3 length: 18 residues. The V gene's germline CDR1 is SGHRS and CDR2 YFSETQ. The variable domain in full, with the rest retrieved from reference TRBV5-1 and TRBJ1-2, is KAGVTQTPRYLIKTRGQQVTLSCSPISGHRSVSWYQQTPGQGLQFLFEYFSETQRNKGNFPGRFSGRQFSNSRSEMNVSTLELGDSALYLCASSLIPGQLVGEDGYTFGSGTRLTVV.

The V call is TRBV6-5, the J call TRBJ1-4; a possible D gene is TRBD1 (5 bases). V lost 2 bases and J 6 bases, leaving 10 bases between the germline ends. This CDR3 is built from 14 residues. Germline-derived CDR1 and CDR2 are MNHEY and SVGAGI. The CDR3 loop reads CASSYMGGYEKLFF. The CDR3 nucleotides are TGTGCCAGCAGTTACATGGGGGGATATGAAAAACTGTTTTTT.

The chain is built from TRBV12-3 or TRBV12-4 and TRBJ1-5; no reliable D call. V gave up 5 bases and J gave up 4 bases, with 9 bases separating them. CDR3 size: 13 residues. The CDR3 loop is CASSPNSNQPQHF. DNA of the CDR3: TGTGCCAGCAGTCCTAACTCAAATCAGCCCCAGCATTTT.

This chain uses TRBV2 with TRBJ1-1; no clear D. Germline V CDR1 and CDR2: SNHLY, FYNNEI. Trimming removed 3 bases at V and 4 bases at J, with 6 bases between. The length of the CDR3 is 12 residues. DNA for the CDR3: TGTGCCAGCAGTGATCAGGCCACTGAAGCTTTCTTT. Translating it yields CASSDQATEAFF. Looking up the rest from reference TRBV2 and TRBJ1-1 gives the full variable domain: EPEVTQTPSHQVTQMGQEVILRCVPISNHLYFYWYRQILGQKVEFLVSFYNNEISEKSEIFDDQFSVERPDGSNFTLKIRSTKLEDSAMYFCASSDQATEAFFGQGTRLTVV.

The chain has TRBV5-4 and TRBJ2-5, with 12 nucleotides matching TRBD2. The CDR3 covers 16 residues. Germline CDR1 and CDR2: SGHNT and YYREEE (reference sequence). V lost 3 bases, J lost 3 bases, and 6 bases stayed unmatched. This CDR3 is CASSSQLAGGEETQYF. Written as DNA, the CDR3 is TGTGCCAGCAGCTCGCAACTAGCGGGGGGCGAAGAGACCCAGTACTTC.